Following are 20 T cell receptor beta chains from one sample sequenced in a study of cytomegalovirus exposure and HLA in healthy donors. Primers for the PCR totalled 60 Vbeta and 13 Jbeta. Only in-frame clones appear in the TCRdb table, and some are missing; sequencing was by immunoSEQ multiplex PCR. The table has some 180,000 clones, 76% seen once. Sequencing was done on a sample of PBMCs. The receptors here all came from a man aged 18 to 35 in good health and CMV-seronegative.

V usage is TRBV5-1 and J usage is TRBJ2-1; tentative D call: TRBD2 (6 bases). Germline V gene sequence: CDR1 SGHRS, CDR2 YFSETQ. The CDR3 sequence is 16 residues long. Trimming removed 3 bases from V and 10 bases from J, with 23 bases in between. The CDR3 DNA reads as TGCGCCAGCAGCTCGGAGGGCAGGGTTGAGGGAGGCGAGCAGTTCTTC. Protein sequence: CASSSEGRVEGGEQFF.

Notes on this clone: Its ends do not fully match the called genes, so a read error is possible. This chain joins TRBV7-7 and TRBJ2-3; 16 nucleotides agree with TRBD2. The CDR3 contains 15 residues. Germline loops: CDR1 SSHAT, CDR2 FNYEAQ (reference sequence). Here the CDR3 DNA reads TGTGCTAGCAGCCTGGGACTAGCGGGGGGGGATACGCAGTATTTT. This sequence encodes CASSLGLAGGDTQYF.

Many counts were recorded for this clone. The identical CDR3 is also encoded by other nucleotide sequences in the sample. The genes are TRBV6-1 and TRBJ2-3; 15 positions match TRBD2. The CDR3 totals 15 residues. The V and J ends lost 4 bases and 4 bases, in that order; junction bases with no gene match: 0. Looked up from germline, CDR1 is MNHNS and CDR2 is SASEGT. The DNA of the CDR3 is TGTGCCAGCAGTGGGACTAGCGGGGGGGCAGATACGCAGTATTTT. Translated: CASSGTSGGADTQYF.

The rearrangement uses TRBV7-2 and TRBJ1-1; D possibly corresponds to TRBD1 (6 bases). This CDR3 has 14 amino acids. The germline V gene has CDR1 SGHTA and CDR2 FQGNSA. V was cut by 2 bases and J by 4 bases, with 11 bases left in between. The CDR3 DNA is TGTGCCAGCAGCTTATTGCAAGGGGGCACTGAAGCTTTCTTT. Amino acid sequence: CASSLLQGGTEAFF. The complete variable domain, with remaining parts taken from reference TRBV7-2 and TRBJ1-1, reads GAGVSQSPSNKVTEKGKDVELRCDPISGHTALYWYRQSLGQGLEFLIYFQGNSAPDKSGLPSDRFSAERTGGSVSTLTIQRTQQEDSAVYLCASSLLQGGTEAFFGQGTRLTVV.

For the CDR3, the DNA is TGTGCCAGCAGCGAGATTAGCGGGAGAAGCGGGGATACGCAGTATTTT. Translation: CASSEISGRSGDTQYF. This chain joins TRBV14 and TRBJ2-3; 9 bases agree with TRBD2. Germline CDR1 SGHDN, CDR2 FVKESK. CDR3 size: 16 residues. V lost 5 bases to trimming and J lost 6 bases; unmatched junction nucleotides: 12.

The rearrangement uses TRBV14 and TRBJ1-6; D unclear. The CDR3 spans 15 residues. V dropped 0 bases and J dropped 8 bases, with 11 bases sitting between them. The germline V gene has CDR1 SGHDN and CDR2 FVKESK. CDR3 bases: TGTGCCAGCAGCCAAGATCCGGGTTGGGATTCACCCCTCCACTTT. Its protein is CASSQDPGWDSPLHF.

The J gene is TRBJ2-2, the V gene TRBV7-8, with TRBD2 matching 7 bases. This CDR3 is 15 amino acids long. V was clipped by 3 bases and J by 5 bases; unmatched bases: 6. Germline assignment: CDR1 SGHVS and CDR2 FQNEAQ. As DNA, the CDR3 is TGTGCCAGCAGCTTTGGGGGGGGAACAACCGGGGAGCTGTTTTTT. Its protein is CASSFGGGTTGELFF.

This clone was counted a few times. V and J are TRBV6-6 and TRBJ1-2; 8 nucleotides line up with TRBD1. Germline trimming cut 5 bases from V and 8 bases from J; bases unmatched to any gene: 4. The CDR3 has 12 residues. The germline V gene has CDR1 MNHNY and CDR2 SVGAGI (reference sequence). The CDR3 region is CASSISGGGYTF. As DNA, the CDR3 is TGTGCCAGCAGTATCTCAGGGGGCGGCTACACCTTC.

J is TRBJ2-5 and V is TRBV7-9; 12 positions match TRBD2. This CDR3 comprises 16 residues. Trimming cost V 5 bases and J 6 bases; bases outside gene matches: 10. Germline V gene lookup returns CDR1 SEHNR and CDR2 FQNEAQ (reference sequence). CDR3 bases: TGTGCCAGCAGCCGGAGACTAGCGGGAGAGGTCAAGACCCAGTACTTC. Translating gives CASSRRLAGEVKTQYF.

A single count supports this clone. V gene TRBV9 combines with J gene TRBJ1-1; TRBD1 aligns across 12 bases. The V gene end was trimmed by 6 bases and the J gene end by 4 bases; junction bases not matched to a gene: 4. CDR1 is SGDLS and CDR2 is YYNGEE in the germline V gene. The CDR3 runs 14 residues. DNA of the CDR3: TGTGCCAGCACCGGGACAGGGGGCTTCACTGAAGCTTTCTTT. This encodes CASTGTGGFTEAFF.

This chain joins TRBV10-3 and TRBJ2-5, with a weak D call TRBD1 (6 bases). The CDR3 covers 14 residues. Germline V gives CDR1 ENHRY, CDR2 SYGVKD. V was trimmed by 7 bases and J by 5 bases, leaving 17 bases between them. Here the CDR3 reads CAIKGGTPGETQYF. The CDR3 region has the DNA TGTGCCATCAAAGGGGGTACGCCTGGGGAGACCCAGTACTTC.

The V and J genes are TRBV5-1 and TRBJ1-1; 9 bases align to TRBD1. The CDR3 covers 14 residues. The ends lost 7 bases at V and 5 bases at J; junction bases unmatched: 9. The germline V gene has CDR1 SGHRS and CDR2 YFSETQ. The CDR3 region is CASQLGQGRTEAFF. For the CDR3, the DNA is TGCGCCAGCCAACTCGGACAGGGGAGGACTGAAGCTTTCTTT.

This clone was recorded once. The chain has TRBV19 and TRBJ1-5; 7 positions agree with TRBD1. Germline values: CDR1 LNHDA, CDR2 SQIVND (reference sequence). With V trimmed by 9 bases and J by 3 bases, 8 bases remained unmatched. The CDR3 extends over 14 amino acids. CDR3 sequence (DNA): TGTGCCAGCTCCCCAACAGGGGTCAATCAGCCCCAGCATTTT. This translates into CASSPTGVNQPQHF.

The rearrangement joins TRBV6-6 to TRBJ2-5, with a weak D call TRBD2 (7 bases). CDR3 length equals 15 residues. The V gene's germline CDR1 is MNHNY and CDR2 SVGAGI (reference sequence). V lost 2 bases and J lost 4, with 14 bases in between. DNA for the CDR3: TGTGCCAGCAGTTACGGAGGGGGGGCGGCAGAGACCCAGTACTTC. Amino acids: CASSYGGGAAETQYF.

V usage is TRBV5-6 and J usage is TRBJ1-2, with D possibly matching TRBD1 (6 bases). This CDR3 region has 12 residues. The V end lost 4 bases, the J end lost 10 bases, and 14 bases lay between the germline ends. The V gene's germline CDR1 is SGHDT and CDR2 YYEEEE. For the CDR3, the DNA is TGTGCCAGCAGCAGGCCGCCAGGGGACTACACCTTC. Protein: CASSRPPGDYTF.

There are many counts of this clone. The chain joins TRBV13 to TRBJ1-1; D not certain. Trimming removed 8 bases from V and 0 bases from J, with 10 bases in between. The CDR3 contains 13 residues. Germline CDR1 reads PRHDT; CDR2 reads FYEKMQ (reference sequence). The CDR3 spells CASPRRLNTEAFF. The CDR3 DNA reads TGTGCCAGCCCTCGGCGGCTGAACACTGAAGCTTTCTTT.

The chain carries TRBV27 and TRBJ1-2; TRBD1 matches 10 bases. CDR1 and CDR2 from the germline V gene are MNHEY and SMNVEV (reference sequence). The CDR3 contains 14 residues. The trim removed 5 bases at V and 5 bases at J, leaving 5 bases unmatched. The CDR3 sequence is CASSPGTGEYGYTF. DNA for the CDR3: TGTGCCAGCAGTCCGGGGACAGGGGAATATGGCTACACCTTC.

The chain joins TRBV5-4 to TRBJ2-2; 11 bases agree with TRBD2. CDR1 is SGHNT and CDR2 is YYREEE in the germline V gene (reference sequence). The V segment lost 3 bases and the J segment 4 bases; nucleotides outside the gene matches: 5. The CDR3 covers 16 residues. DNA of the CDR3: TGTGCCAGCAGCTCACTAGCGGGGGATTCCACCGGGGAGCTGTTTTTT. Protein: CASSSLAGDSTGELFF.

This chain uses TRBV7-9 with TRBJ2-5; the D gene is possibly TRBD1 (6 bases). The germline V gene has CDR1 SEHNR and CDR2 FQNEAQ (reference sequence). The CDR3 extends over 15 amino acids. Trimming stripped 4 bases from V and 3 bases from J, with 15 bases between. The CDR3 spells CASSYKQGRKETQYF. CDR3 DNA: TGTGCCAGCAGCTATAAACAGGGACGCAAAGAGACCCAGTACTTC. The full variable domain, completed using reference TRBV7-9 and TRBJ2-5, is DTGVSQNPRHKITKRGQNVTFRCDPISEHNRLYWYRQTLGQGPEFLTYFQNEAQLEKSRLLSDRFSAERPKGSFSTLEIQRTEQGDSAMYLCASSYKQGRKETQYFGPGTRLLVL.

A word on this clone: This sample also contains other DNA sequences that code for the same CDR3. This chain connects TRBV9 to TRBJ1-3, with 8 bases aligning to TRBD1. This CDR3 is built from 15 residues. Germline V gene data show CDR1 as SGDLS and CDR2 as YYNGEE. Trimming cost V 3 bases and J 2 bases; bases outside gene matches: 4. The CDR3 region is CASSAGTGTGNTIYF. Written as DNA, the CDR3 is TGTGCCAGCAGCGCGGGGACAGGAACTGGAAACACCATATATTTT. Using reference TRBV9 and TRBJ1-3 for the parts outside the CDR3, the full variable domain is DSGVTQTPKHLITATGQRVTLRCSPRSGDLSVYWYQQSLDQGLQFLIQYYNGEERAKGNILERFSAQQFPDLHSELNLSSLELGDSALYFCASSAGTGTGNTIYFGEGSWLTVV.